These 27 T cell receptor beta chains were all obtained from the same sample, sequenced in a study of T cell responses to AZD1222 COVID-19 vaccine. Generated by immunoSEQ multiplex PCR, the TCRdb table keeps only in-frame clones and is missing some. The table lists about 120,000 clones, around 90% of them singletons, with around 8.6% in the top ten. Sample: peripheral blood, taken on day 0 of AZD1222 vaccination. Receptors were obtained from an adult in good health.

This sequence joins TRBV9 and TRBJ2-2, with D unresolved. The germline V gene has CDR1 SGDLS and CDR2 YYNGEE. CDR3 length: 15 residues. Trimming took off 0 bases at V and 7 bases at J, with 13 bases between the two ends. CDR3 residues: CASSVAGVFGGELFF. CDR3 DNA: TGTGCCAGCAGCGTAGCTGGAGTGTTTGGCGGGGAGCTGTTTTTT.

The table lists this clone with a count of one. This CDR3 is CASSQDLGFNGEQFF. CDR3 coding DNA: TGTGCCAGCAGCCAAGATCTAGGGTTCAATGGTGAGCAGTTCTTC. V and J are TRBV3-1 (or the pseudogene TRBV3-2) and TRBJ2-1, with D unresolved. The CDR3 consists of 15 residues. V lost 0 bases and J lost 9, with 15 bases in between. Germline CDR1 is LGHDT and CDR2 is YNNKEL (reference sequence).

The V gene is TRBV3-1 (or the pseudogene TRBV3-2), the J gene TRBJ1-3; D call uncertain. The V gene's germline CDR1 is LGHDT and CDR2 YNNKEL (reference sequence). CDR3 length equals 13 residues. V lost 3 bases and J 7 bases, leaving 10 bases between the germline ends. The CDR3 DNA reads as TGTGCCAGCAGCCAGGAAGGTAGTAACACCATATATTTT. It is translated as CASSQEGSNTIYF.

The chain has TRBV23-1 and TRBJ1-5; TRBD1 aligns across 10 bases. TRBV23-1 is an open reading frame whose function is uncertain. Trimming removed 0 bases from V and 1 base from J; junction bases left unmatched: 6. The CDR3 is made up of 18 amino acids. The CDR3 is CASSQSGTGDGSNQPQHF. The CDR3 DNA follows: TGCGCCAGCAGTCAATCCGGGACAGGGGATGGAAGCAATCAGCCCCAGCATTTT.

The chain uses TRBV10-3 and TRBJ2-3; D is unclear. Germline CDR1 reads ENHRY; CDR2 reads SYGVKD. Trimming pared 3 bases from V and 3 bases from J, leaving 10 bases between. The CDR3 is 14 amino acids. CDR3: CAISESASTDTQYF. DNA of the CDR3: TGTGCCATCAGTGAATCAGCCTCTACAGATACGCAGTATTTT.

The chain combines TRBV4-2 with TRBJ1-5; D gene ambiguous. Germline CDR1 and CDR2: LGHNA and YNFKEQ. The CDR3 extends over 13 amino acids. V lost 0 bases to trimming and J lost 6 bases, with 6 bases between them. CDR3 sequence: CASSQDTVQPQHF. CDR3 in DNA: TGTGCCAGCAGCCAAGATACGGTTCAGCCCCAGCATTTT.

The rearrangement uses TRBV5-1 and TRBJ2-7, with 8 positions matching TRBD1. Germline trimming cut 5 bases from V and 5 bases from J; bases unmatched to any gene: 9. The CDR3 totals 14 residues. Germline CDR1 SGHRS, CDR2 YFSETQ. The CDR3 coding sequence is TGCGCCAGCAGAAAGGGACAGGCGGTCGACGAGCAGTACTTC. Translated: CASRKGQAVDEQYF.

Concerning this clone itself: The sample carries other DNA sequences with the same CDR3. V usage is TRBV18 and J usage is TRBJ1-3; D is unresolved. V was pared by 1 base and J by 1 base, with 5 bases between. CDR3 size: 14 residues. Germline V gene data show CDR1 as KGHSH and CDR2 as LQKENI. CDR3 in amino acids: CASSPQGSGNTIYF. Here the CDR3 DNA reads TGTGCCAGCTCACCACAGGGTTCTGGAAACACCATATATTTT. The full variable domain, completed using reference TRBV18 and TRBJ1-3, is NAGVMQNPRHLVRRRGQEARLRCSPMKGHSHVYWYRQLPEEGLKFMVYLQKENIIDESGMPKERFSAEFPKEGPSILRIQQVVRGDSAAYFCASSPQGSGNTIYFGEGSWLTVV.

This sequence joins TRBV27 and TRBJ2-2; D is ambiguous. The germline V and J ends were trimmed by 2 bases and 8 bases, with 3 bases remaining between them. This CDR3 has 11 residues. Germline CDR1 MNHEY, CDR2 SMNVEV (reference sequence). CDR3 residues: CASSLEGELFF. CDR3 DNA sequence: TGTGCCAGCAGTTTAGAAGGGGAGCTGTTTTTT.

This chain links TRBV27 with TRBJ2-5, with 8 bases identical to TRBD2. The CDR3 sequence is 16 residues long. Germline CDR1 and CDR2: MNHEY and SMNVEV (reference sequence). With V trimmed by 3 bases and J by 3 bases, 9 bases remained unmatched. CDR3 DNA sequence: TGTGCCAGCAGTTTGGGGACTAGAGGGTTGAAAGAGACCCAGTACTTC. This translates into CASSLGTRGLKETQYF.

This chain connects TRBV5-4 to TRBJ2-5; D gene unclear. Trimming shortened V by 0 bases and J by 4 bases, and 10 bases separated the two germline ends. The germline CDR1 and CDR2 sequences are SGHNT and YYREEE (reference sequence). The CDR3 is made up of 14 amino acids. CDR3 sequence reads: CASSLGVARETQYF. CDR3 bases: TGTGCCAGCAGCTTGGGGGTAGCCAGAGAGACCCAGTACTTC.

The chain has TRBV28 and TRBJ1-4, with D maybe TRBD1 (5 bases). Germline CDR1 reads MDHEN; CDR2 reads SYDVKM. The CDR3 runs 15 residues. With 3 bases removed from V and 7 bases from J, the gap between germline ends came to 15 bases. The DNA of the CDR3 is TGTGCCAGCAGTTTTAGTAGGGGAACGGGTGAAAAACTGTTTTTT. Protein: CASSFSRGTGEKLFF.

This chain joins TRBV7-9 and TRBJ2-1; perhaps TRBD2 as D (6 bases). V shed 1 base and J shed 0 bases, with 19 bases lying between them. The CDR3 sequence is 19 residues long. The germline V gene encodes CDR1 SEHNR and CDR2 FQNEAQ (reference sequence). The CDR3 here is CASSLGGSWDSSSYNEQFF. In nucleotides, the CDR3 is TGTGCCAGCAGCTTAGGAGGGTCCTGGGACTCCAGCTCCTACAATGAGCAGTTCTTC.

This clone was observed a single time. The chain has TRBV18 and TRBJ1-2; D perhaps matches TRBD1 (5 bases). V was shortened by 4 bases and J by 6 bases, with 21 bases between the two germline ends. The CDR3 sequence is 16 residues long. Germline V lookup: CDR1 KGHSH, CDR2 LQKENI. The CDR3 sequence: CASSLTPSQGVDGYTF. The DNA for the CDR3 is TGTGCCAGCTCACTTACCCCATCCCAGGGAGTAGATGGCTACACCTTC.

This sequence joins TRBV6-1 and TRBJ2-7; D remains ambiguous. From germline, CDR1 is MNHNS and CDR2 SASEGT. The CDR3 runs to 16 residues. Trimming pared 2 bases from V and 2 bases from J, leaving 16 bases between. The DNA of the CDR3 is TGTGCCAGCAGTGAATCTCTCGGCGTGTCTACCTACGAGCAGTACTTC. It encodes CASSESLGVSTYEQYF.

V gene TRBV27 combines with J gene TRBJ1-6, with D hard to call. Germline V lookup: CDR1 MNHEY, CDR2 SMNVEV (reference sequence). This CDR3 contains 15 residues. Trimming left V 4 bases short and J 6 bases short, with 13 bases between. As DNA, the CDR3 is TGTGCCAGCAGTTCAGACCCTTGGGGTAATTCACCCCTCCACTTT. Protein: CASSSDPWGNSPLHF.

This chain uses TRBV7-9 with TRBJ2-3; no reliable D call. The CDR3 covers 13 residues. Germline V CDR1 and CDR2: SEHNR, FQNEAQ (reference sequence). V was trimmed by 5 bases and J by 6 bases, leaving 12 bases between them. In nucleotides, the CDR3 is TGTGCCAGCAGCGAGGCGTTTGCTGATACGCAGTATTTT. It codes for CASSEAFADTQYF.

V and J are TRBV11-2 and TRBJ1-3; D unclear. The CDR3 sequence is 14 residues long. Germline V gives CDR1 SGHAT, CDR2 FQNNGV. The ends were cut back, 5 bases at V and 3 bases at J, with 11 bases in the middle. The CDR3 sequence is CASSPVQVGNTIYF. The CDR3 nucleotides are TGTGCCAGCAGCCCGGTGCAAGTTGGAAACACCATATATTTT.

This clone was counted between two and nine times. V and J are TRBV19 and TRBJ1-2; D might be TRBD1 (6 bases). V lost 2 bases, J lost 9 bases, and 13 bases lay in between. The CDR3 has 13 residues. CDR1 is LNHDA, CDR2 SQIVND, per germline (reference sequence). The CDR3 nucleotides read TGTGCCAGTAGTATAACGGCAGGGGCTCGCTACACCTTC. It yields the protein CASSITAGARYTF.

The chain links TRBV2 to TRBJ2-2; D gene uncertain. Trimming took off 5 bases at V and 6 bases at J, with 13 bases between the two ends. The CDR3 extends over 14 amino acids. Germline CDR1 and CDR2: SNHLY and FYNNEI. The CDR3 region has the DNA TGTGCCAGCAGTCCCGCTGCCCGGGCCGGGGAGCTGTTTTTT. Its protein product is CASSPAARAGELFF.

The chain joins TRBV6-5 to TRBJ1-2, with 9 bases aligning to TRBD1. The germline V gene encodes CDR1 MNHEY and CDR2 SVGAGI. This CDR3 is built from 14 residues. Trimming cost V 8 bases and J 3 bases; bases outside gene matches: 7. The CDR3 coding sequence is TGTGCCAGCGGCTTCCGGACAGGGGACTATGGCTACACCTTC. It is translated as CASGFRTGDYGYTF.

The chain has TRBV5-4 and TRBJ2-2; 10 bases map to TRBD1. CDR1 SGHNT and CDR2 YYREEE come from the germline V gene (reference sequence). V dropped 3 bases and J dropped 0; count of bases not matched to a gene: 2. This CDR3 spans 16 amino acids. CDR3 amino acids: CASSSGQGANTGELFF. The CDR3 region has the DNA TGTGCCAGCAGCTCAGGACAGGGGGCGAACACCGGGGAGCTGTTTTTT.

The rearrangement uses TRBV30 and TRBJ2-5; 8 nucleotides agree with TRBD1. The ends lost 0 bases at V and 4 bases at J; junction bases unmatched: 4. The CDR3 is made up of 14 amino acids. CDR1 is GTSNPN, CDR2 SVGIG, per germline (reference sequence). The CDR3: CAWSVAGGGETQYF. The CDR3 nucleotides are TGTGCCTGGAGTGTAGCAGGGGGCGGAGAGACCCAGTACTTC.

The chain is built from TRBV19 and TRBJ2-3; D may be TRBD1 (6 bases). The CDR3 sequence is 13 residues long. V was clipped by 7 bases and J by 0 bases, with 8 bases between them. Germline V gene sequence: CDR1 LNHDA, CDR2 SQIVND (reference sequence). CDR3 amino acids: CASNGQSTDTQYF. CDR3 coding DNA: TGTGCCAGTAACGGACAGAGCACAGATACGCAGTATTTT. The whole variable domain, remainder taken from reference TRBV19 and TRBJ2-3, is DGGITQSPKYLFRKEGQNVTLSCEQNLNHDAMYWYRQDPGQGLRLIYYSQIVNDFQKGDIAEGYSVSREKKESFPLTVTSAQKNPTAFYLCASNGQSTDTQYFGPGTRLTVL.

The rearrangement joins TRBV27 to TRBJ1-2, with D unclear. This CDR3 spans 14 amino acids. The V end lost 3 bases, the J end lost 4 bases, and 12 bases lay between the germline ends. CDR1 and CDR2 (germline): MNHEY, SMNVEV (reference sequence). The CDR3 reads CASSFLDGLYGYTF. The CDR3 nucleotides are TGTGCCAGCAGTTTCCTGGACGGCCTCTATGGCTACACCTTC.

The chain employs TRBV29-1 and TRBJ1-1; D gene uncertain. The CDR3 totals 14 residues. Germline V gene lookup returns CDR1 SQVTM and CDR2 ANQGSEA. V was shortened by 0 bases and J by 5 bases, with 13 bases between the two germline ends. CDR3 nucleotides: TGCAGCGTTGAAGATGACGGAAGTAGAACTGAAGCTTTCTTT. This encodes CSVEDDGSRTEAFF. The full variable domain, its missing parts supplied by reference TRBV29-1 and TRBJ1-1, is SAVISQKPSRDICQRGTSLTIQCQVDSQVTMMFWYRQQPGQSLTLIATANQGSEATYESGFVIDKFPISRPNLTFSTLTVSNMSPEDSSIYLCSVEDDGSRTEAFFGQGTRLTVV.

The V gene is TRBV7-9, the J gene TRBJ2-1; D call uncertain. The germline CDR1 and CDR2 sequences are SEHNR and FQNEAQ (reference sequence). The CDR3 runs to 15 residues. Deletions cut 5 bases from V and 0 bases from J, with 11 bases between. The CDR3 DNA reads as TGTGCCAGCAGCCCGACACTCGGCTCCTACAATGAGCAGTTCTTC. This sequence encodes CASSPTLGSYNEQFF.